This note documents a single TCR beta chain sequence. Its antigen remains unknown. The data were obtained in a study of cytomegalovirus exposure and HLA in healthy donors. The CDR3 runs 13 residues. PCR primers comprised 60 Vbeta and 13 Jbeta primers. TCRdb's copy holds only in-frame clones and misses some; the assay was immunoSEQ multiplex PCR. The data contain tens of thousands of clones, roughly 80% of them singletons. Points from the study as a whole: Excluded: some indistinguishable V segments such as TRBV6-2 and TRBV6-3. Within an earlier analysis, most TCR beta V segments proved productive either about 90% or about 30% of the time. Later analysis reportedly placed an Asian-associated ancestry cluster below the roughly 680-donor mean in N-insertions. A later analysis appeared to link common viral pathogens to several of the most significant clusters.

Source material: PBMCs. The origin of this receptor is a girl between 2 and 10 years old in good health and CMV-seropositive. This chain connects TRBV21-1 to TRBJ2-7; whether TRBD1, the table's D call, matches the DNA was not checked. TRBV21-1 is noted as a pseudogene. CDR3 loop: CASSTGQGYEQYF. The CDR3, as DNA: TGTGCCAGCAGCACTGGACAGGGCTACGAGCAGTACTTC.